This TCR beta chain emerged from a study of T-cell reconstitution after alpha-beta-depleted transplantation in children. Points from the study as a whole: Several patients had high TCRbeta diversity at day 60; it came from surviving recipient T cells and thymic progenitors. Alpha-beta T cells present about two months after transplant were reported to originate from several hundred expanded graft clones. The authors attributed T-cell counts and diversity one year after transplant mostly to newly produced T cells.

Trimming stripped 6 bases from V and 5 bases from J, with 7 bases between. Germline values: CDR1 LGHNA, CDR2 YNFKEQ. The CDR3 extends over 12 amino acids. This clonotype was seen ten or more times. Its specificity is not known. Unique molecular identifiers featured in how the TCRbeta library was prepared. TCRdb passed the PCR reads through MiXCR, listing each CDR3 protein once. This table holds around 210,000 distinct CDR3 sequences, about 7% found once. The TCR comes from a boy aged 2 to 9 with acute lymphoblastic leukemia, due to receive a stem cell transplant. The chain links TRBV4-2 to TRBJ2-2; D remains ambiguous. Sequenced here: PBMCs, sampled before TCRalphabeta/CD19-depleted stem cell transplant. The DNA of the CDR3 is TGTGCCAGCAGAAGCAGAACCGGGGAGCTGTTTTTT. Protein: CASRSRTGELFF.